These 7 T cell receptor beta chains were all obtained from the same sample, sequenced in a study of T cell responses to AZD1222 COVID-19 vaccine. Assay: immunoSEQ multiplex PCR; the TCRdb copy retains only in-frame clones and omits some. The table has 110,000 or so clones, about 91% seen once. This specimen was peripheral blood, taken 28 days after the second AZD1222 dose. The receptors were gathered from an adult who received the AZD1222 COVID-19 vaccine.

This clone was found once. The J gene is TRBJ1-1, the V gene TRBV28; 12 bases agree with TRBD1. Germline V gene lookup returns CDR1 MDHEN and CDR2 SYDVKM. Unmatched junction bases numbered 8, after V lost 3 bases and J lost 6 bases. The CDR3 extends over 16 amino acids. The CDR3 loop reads CASSLSGTGGLAEAFF. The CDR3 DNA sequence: TGTGCCAGCAGTTTGTCCGGGACAGGGGGCTTGGCTGAAGCTTTCTTT.

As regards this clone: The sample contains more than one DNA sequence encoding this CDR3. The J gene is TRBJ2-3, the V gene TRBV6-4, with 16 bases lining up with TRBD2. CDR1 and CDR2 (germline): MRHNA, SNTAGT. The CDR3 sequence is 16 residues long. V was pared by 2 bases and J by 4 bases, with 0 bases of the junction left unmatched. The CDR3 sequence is CASSDGTSGGADTQYF. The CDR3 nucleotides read TGTGCCAGCAGTGACGGGACTAGCGGGGGGGCAGATACGCAGTATTTT.

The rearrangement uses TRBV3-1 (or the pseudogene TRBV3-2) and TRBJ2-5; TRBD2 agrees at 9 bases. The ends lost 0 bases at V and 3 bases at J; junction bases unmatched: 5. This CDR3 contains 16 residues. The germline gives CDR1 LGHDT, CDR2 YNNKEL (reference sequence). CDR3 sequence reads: CASSQEASGAKETQYF. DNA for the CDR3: TGTGCCAGCAGCCAAGAGGCTAGCGGGGCTAAAGAGACCCAGTACTTC.

CDR3 in DNA: TGTGCCAGCAGTGAAGCGAGACAGGGGCGAACTATGAAAGCTTTCTTT. This sequence encodes CASSEARQGRTMKAFF. V gene TRBV6-1 combines with J gene TRBJ1-1; 8 bases map to TRBD1. V was pared by 0 bases and J by 9 bases, with 12 bases of the junction left unmatched. Germline assignment: CDR1 MNHNS and CDR2 SASEGT. This CDR3 spans 16 amino acids.

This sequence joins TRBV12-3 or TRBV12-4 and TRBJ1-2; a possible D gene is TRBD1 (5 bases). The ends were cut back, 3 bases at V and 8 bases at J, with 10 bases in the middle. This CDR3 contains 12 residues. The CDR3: CASSLAGYGYTF. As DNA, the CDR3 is TGTGCCAGCAGTTTGGCAGGGTACGGCTACACCTTC.

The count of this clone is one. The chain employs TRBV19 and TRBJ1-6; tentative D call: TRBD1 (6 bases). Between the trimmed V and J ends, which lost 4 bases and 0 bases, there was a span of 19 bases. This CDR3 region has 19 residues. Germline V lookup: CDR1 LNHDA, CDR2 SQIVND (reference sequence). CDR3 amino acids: CASSTGTQLRFSYNSPLHF. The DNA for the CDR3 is TGTGCCAGTAGTACCGGGACACAACTTCGTTTCTCCTATAATTCACCCCTCCACTTT.

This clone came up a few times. CDR3 bases: TGTGCCAGTAGTCCCTTGTCGCAGGGGAGGCTGTTTTTT. Protein product: CASSPLSQGRLFF. The chain joins TRBV19 to TRBJ1-4; tentatively, D is TRBD1 (6 bases). The CDR3 totals 13 residues. CDR1 and CDR2 from the germline V gene are LNHDA and SQIVND (reference sequence). The ends were cut back, 5 bases at V and 14 bases at J, with 18 bases in the middle. Full variable domain (rest looked up from reference TRBV19 and TRBJ1-4): DGGITQSPKYLFRKEGQNVTLSCEQNLNHDAMYWYRQDPGQGLRLIYYSQIVNDFQKGDIAEGYSVSREKKESFPLTVTSAQKNPTAFYLCASSPLSQGRLFFGSGTQLSVL.